Following are 24 T cell receptor beta chains from one sample sequenced in a study of blood T cell repertoires in COVID-19. TCRdb's copy holds only in-frame clones and misses some; the assay was immunoSEQ multiplex PCR. The top ten clones hold 1.5% to 2% of a sample with over 100,000 clones, more than 60% of them seen once. The sequenced sample consisted of peripheral blood. These receptors all come from a woman in her 70s with acute or convalescent COVID-19.

V gene TRBV15 combines with J gene TRBJ1-1; 8 nucleotides line up with TRBD1. This CDR3 has 17 amino acids. The germline CDR1 and CDR2 sequences are LNHNV and YYDKDF (reference sequence). The ends lost 3 bases at V and 0 bases at J; junction bases unmatched: 9. CDR3 protein: CATSRDRATPMNTEAFF. DNA for the CDR3: TGTGCCACCAGCAGGGACAGGGCGACCCCTATGAACACTGAAGCTTTCTTT.

This clone was recorded once. The chain carries TRBV5-8 and TRBJ1-1; the D gene is possibly TRBD1 (6 bases). Trimming pared 4 bases from V and 1 base from J, leaving 11 bases between. The length of the CDR3 is 14 residues. Germline V gives CDR1 SGHTS, CDR2 YDEGEE. The CDR3 spells CASSLGTSNTEAFF. CDR3 nucleotide sequence: TGTGCCAGCAGCCTCGGGACATCGAACACTGAAGCTTTCTTT.

The genes are TRBV6-2 or TRBV6-3 and TRBJ2-7, with TRBD2 matching over 8 bases. V trimming: 6 bases; J trimming: 9 bases; junction bases outside the gene matches: 19. The CDR3 length is 16 residues. Germline loops: CDR1 MNHEY, CDR2 SVGEGT. The CDR3 sequence is CASSPRAGGLPTRQYF. CDR3 in DNA: TGTGCCAGCAGCCCCCGGGCGGGGGGCTTGCCTACGAGGCAGTACTTC.

This sequence joins TRBV6-2 or TRBV6-3 and TRBJ2-3, with 8 bases lining up with TRBD1. The CDR3 runs to 15 residues. Germline V gene data show CDR1 as MNHEY and CDR2 as SVGEGT. The V segment lost 0 bases and the J segment 5 bases; nucleotides outside the gene matches: 4. The CDR3 sequence is CASSYSDRVIDTQYF. The CDR3 nucleotides read TGTGCCAGCAGTTACTCGGACAGGGTGATAGATACGCAGTATTTT.

This chain uses TRBV4-3 with TRBJ2-5; D perhaps matches TRBD2 (6 bases). Germline assignment: CDR1 LGHNA and CDR2 YSLEER. The CDR3 contains 13 residues. V was cut by 4 bases and J by 4 bases, with 10 bases left in between. As DNA, the CDR3 is TGCGCCAGCAGCCGGGAGGTGGGAGAGACCCAGTACTTC. Its translation is CASSREVGETQYF.

This rearrangement joins TRBV6-5 to TRBJ1-2, with D tentatively TRBD1 (5 bases). Trimming left V 10 bases short and J 8 bases short, with 14 bases between. The CDR3 is 11 amino acids. Germline CDR1 and CDR2: MNHEY and SVGAGI. Written as DNA, the CDR3 is TGTGCCACCCTTCTAGGGGTAGGCTACACCTTC. As protein: CATLLGVGYTF.

J is TRBJ1-2 and V is TRBV6-2 or TRBV6-3; D is uncertain. The V end lost 2 bases, the J end lost 3 bases, and 7 bases lay between the germline ends. Germline CDR1 and CDR2: MNHEY and SVGEGT. This CDR3 region has 13 residues. The CDR3, as DNA: TGTGCCAGCAGTTACACAGCGGACTATGGCTACACCTTC. Amino acid sequence: CASSYTADYGYTF.

The V gene is TRBV18, the J gene TRBJ1-2; no definite D call. The CDR3 sequence is 13 residues long. Trimming removed 3 bases from V and 6 bases from J, with 11 bases in between. The germline V gene encodes CDR1 KGHSH and CDR2 LQKENI. The CDR3 sequence is CASSPGDLHGYTF. CDR3 sequence (DNA): TGTGCCAGCTCACCGGGAGACCTGCATGGCTACACCTTC.

The chain recombines TRBV7-6 with TRBJ2-1; TRBD2 matches 13 bases. Unmatched junction bases numbered 3, after V lost 5 bases and J lost 5 bases. This CDR3 spans 15 amino acids. Germline assignment: CDR1 SGHVS and CDR2 FNYEAQ. As DNA, the CDR3 is TGTGCCAGCAGCGCCGGGACTAGCGGGAACAATGAGCAGTTCTTC. It codes for CASSAGTSGNNEQFF.

The rearrangement joins TRBV2 to TRBJ2-5; 8 nucleotides agree with TRBD2. J gave up 3 bases and V 3 bases, and 3 bases lay outside the gene matches. The germline V gene has CDR1 SNHLY and CDR2 FYNNEI. The CDR3 spans 14 residues. The CDR3 nucleotides are TGTGCCAGCAGTGATAGTAGCGGGAAAGAGACCCAGTACTTC. This sequence encodes CASSDSSGKETQYF.

The gene calls are TRBV13 and TRBJ2-3, with 11 bases identical to TRBD2. V gave up 5 bases and J gave up 2 bases; unmatched junction bases: 3. The CDR3 is 15 residues long. CDR1 is PRHDT and CDR2 is FYEKMQ in the germline V gene (reference sequence). The CDR3 region is CASSKGLAVTDTQYF. DNA of the CDR3: TGTGCCAGCAGCAAGGGACTAGCGGTCACAGATACGCAGTATTTT.

This clone was seen only once. A much larger clone is a single base away; this may be a read error. Distinct nucleotide sequences in the sample also encode this CDR3. The CDR3 DNA sequence: TGTGCCAGCAGTGAACTCGGGGGGCAGTTCTTC. The encoded protein is CASSELGGQFF. V is TRBV2 and J is TRBJ2-1; TRBD2 might be the D (6 bases). Germline CDR1 and CDR2: SNHLY and FYNNEI. Between the trimmed V and J ends, which lost 2 bases and 12 bases, there was a span of 8 bases. This CDR3 is built from 11 residues.

This rearrangement joins TRBV19 to TRBJ2-3; 13 bases fit TRBD2. The CDR3 consists of 17 residues. Trimming cost V 4 bases and J 3 bases; bases outside gene matches: 7. The germline V gene has CDR1 LNHDA and CDR2 SQIVND (reference sequence). The CDR3 loop reads CASSTRTSGSNTDTQYF. Written as DNA, the CDR3 is TGTGCCAGTAGTACACGGACTAGCGGGAGTAATACAGATACGCAGTATTTT.

The chain has TRBV18 and TRBJ1-2; 10 bases agree with TRBD1. V shed 4 bases, J shed 4 bases, and the junction held 9 bases outside the gene matches. Germline V gene lookup returns CDR1 KGHSH and CDR2 LQKENI. This CDR3 comprises 16 residues. The CDR3 reads CASSRRPGQGGYGYTF. CDR3 coding DNA: TGTGCCAGCTCACGGCGCCCCGGACAGGGGGGCTATGGCTACACCTTC.

This clone occurred many times. The rearrangement links TRBV5-1 to TRBJ1-4; TRBD1 matches at 8 bases. The CDR3 extends over 15 amino acids. Germline CDR1 is SGHRS and CDR2 is YFSETQ. The V gene end was trimmed by 4 bases and the J gene end by 5 bases; junction bases not matched to a gene: 7. CDR3 nucleotide sequence: TGCGCCAGCAGCGCGCAGGGGGCAGGGAATGAAAAACTGTTTTTT. Its translation: CASSAQGAGNEKLFF.

The chain employs TRBV19 and TRBJ1-5; no reliable D call. The CDR3 is 13 residues long. Trimming took off 7 bases at V and 4 bases at J, with 11 bases between the two ends. Germline V CDR1 and CDR2: LNHDA, SQIVND (reference sequence). The CDR3 reads CASTDGMNQPQHF. The CDR3 bases are TGTGCCAGTACGGACGGGATGAATCAGCCCCAGCATTTT.

This chain connects TRBV6-2 or TRBV6-3 to TRBJ2-2; D gene unclear. Germline CDR1 and CDR2: MNHEY and SVGEGT. The CDR3 covers 15 residues. Trimming shortened V by 7 bases and J by 4 bases, and 16 bases separated the two germline ends. The CDR3: CASNPTGQATGELFF. The DNA of the CDR3 is TGTGCCAGCAACCCCACTGGCCAGGCCACCGGGGAGCTGTTTTTT.

The V and J genes are TRBV18 and TRBJ2-2; D remains ambiguous. Germline V gene lookup returns CDR1 KGHSH and CDR2 LQKENI. This CDR3 has 12 amino acids. The germline V and J ends were trimmed by 6 bases and 3 bases, with 5 bases remaining between them. The CDR3, as DNA: TGTGCCAGCTCCCCCTACACCGGGGAGCTGTTTTTT. Its protein is CASSPYTGELFF.

The DNA for the CDR3 is TGTGCCAGCTCACCACCGTCAAGCACTGAGACCCAGTACTTC. Its protein is CASSPPSSTETQYF. J is TRBJ2-5 and V is TRBV18, with D uncertain. The CDR3 covers 14 residues. Germline V gene lookup returns CDR1 KGHSH and CDR2 LQKENI. V dropped 0 bases and J dropped 5 bases, with 10 bases sitting between them.

In this sample, this clone turned up once. The chain recombines TRBV6-5 with TRBJ1-5; no firm D call. CDR1 and CDR2 (germline): MNHEY, SVGAGI. There are 13 residues in the CDR3. V was trimmed by 8 bases and J by 4 bases, leaving 12 bases between them. The CDR3 loop is CASQTGFNQPQHF. The CDR3 nucleotides are TGTGCCAGCCAAACGGGGTTTAATCAGCCCCAGCATTTT.

This chain's CDR3 is CASTGVQETQYF. CDR3 DNA sequence: TGCGCCAGTACAGGGGTCCAAGAGACCCAGTACTTC. The chain combines TRBV10-2 with TRBJ2-5; 7 bases are shared with TRBD1. Trimming removed 9 bases from V and 1 base from J; junction bases left unmatched: 2. Germline assignment: CDR1 WSHSY and CDR2 SAAADI. This CDR3 contains 12 residues.

This rearrangement joins TRBV12-5 to TRBJ2-1, with a tentative D call TRBD1 (5 bases). The germline gives CDR1 LGHNT, CDR2 FRNRAP. Deletions cut 5 bases from V and 6 bases from J, with 11 bases between. The CDR3 runs 13 residues. CDR3 sequence (DNA): TGTGCTAGTGGTCATGGACAAACCAATGAGCAGTTCTTC. It translates to CASGHGQTNEQFF. Filled out from reference TRBV12-5 and TRBJ2-1, the complete variable domain reads DARVTQTPRHKVTEMGQEVTMRCQPILGHNTVFWYRQTMMQGLELLAYFRNRAPLDDSGMPKDRFSAEMPDATLATLKIQPSEPRDSAVYFCASGHGQTNEQFFGPGTRLTVL.

The count of this clone is one. The chain uses TRBV19 and TRBJ2-7, with 10 nucleotides matching TRBD1. After removal of 5 bases from V and 4 bases from J, the junction contained 5 bases not matched to a gene. The germline V gene encodes CDR1 LNHDA and CDR2 SQIVND (reference sequence). The CDR3 totals 14 residues. CDR3 protein: CASSPGQGPYEQYF. CDR3 nucleotide sequence: TGTGCCAGTAGTCCGGGACAGGGGCCTTACGAGCAGTACTTC. Combining the CDR3 with reference TRBV19 and TRBJ2-7 gives the whole variable domain DGGITQSPKYLFRKEGQNVTLSCEQNLNHDAMYWYRQDPGQGLRLIYYSQIVNDFQKGDIAEGYSVSREKKESFPLTVTSAQKNPTAFYLCASSPGQGPYEQYFGPGTRLTVT.

The gene calls are TRBV6-2 or TRBV6-3 and TRBJ2-6; 8 bases fit TRBD2. The germline V gene encodes CDR1 MNHEY and CDR2 SVGEGT. Germline trimming cut 2 bases from V and 2 bases from J; bases unmatched to any gene: 5. CDR3 size: 17 residues. In DNA form, the CDR3 reads TGTGCCAGCAGTTACGATAGCGGGGAAACTGGGGCCAACGTCCTGACTTTC. Residues: CASSYDSGETGANVLTF.